This entry features one TCR beta chain sequence. Its antigen is undetermined. The CDR3 has 15 residues. Trimming left V 0 bases short and J 8 bases short, with 15 bases between. Germline-derived CDR1 and CDR2 are SGDLS and YYNGEE. The repertoire was sequenced with immunoSEQ multiplex PCR; TCRdb's copy has only in-frame clones and lacks some. The profile covers millions of clones, with about 95% appearing a single time and 1.1% taken by the ten largest. This specimen belongs to a study of shared clonotypes between healthy human individuals. At the level of the study: The cohort had two women and a few men, ages 18 to 49.

Findings and limits, study-wide: Generally, naive subsets (rather than memory subsets) showed larger estimated richness.

CD45RO negativity and positive selection for CCR7 defined naive CD8 cells, a population that excluded terminally differentiated effector memory CD45RA+ cells. The rearrangement uses TRBV9 and TRBJ2-1; unclear D gene. The receptor was isolated from a man aged 18-30 years in good health. Sequenced sample: naive CD8+ T cells sorted from blood. This chain's CDR3 is CASSVGRASSDEQFF. CDR3 in DNA: TGTGCCAGCAGCGTAGGAAGGGCGAGCAGCGATGAGCAGTTCTTC.